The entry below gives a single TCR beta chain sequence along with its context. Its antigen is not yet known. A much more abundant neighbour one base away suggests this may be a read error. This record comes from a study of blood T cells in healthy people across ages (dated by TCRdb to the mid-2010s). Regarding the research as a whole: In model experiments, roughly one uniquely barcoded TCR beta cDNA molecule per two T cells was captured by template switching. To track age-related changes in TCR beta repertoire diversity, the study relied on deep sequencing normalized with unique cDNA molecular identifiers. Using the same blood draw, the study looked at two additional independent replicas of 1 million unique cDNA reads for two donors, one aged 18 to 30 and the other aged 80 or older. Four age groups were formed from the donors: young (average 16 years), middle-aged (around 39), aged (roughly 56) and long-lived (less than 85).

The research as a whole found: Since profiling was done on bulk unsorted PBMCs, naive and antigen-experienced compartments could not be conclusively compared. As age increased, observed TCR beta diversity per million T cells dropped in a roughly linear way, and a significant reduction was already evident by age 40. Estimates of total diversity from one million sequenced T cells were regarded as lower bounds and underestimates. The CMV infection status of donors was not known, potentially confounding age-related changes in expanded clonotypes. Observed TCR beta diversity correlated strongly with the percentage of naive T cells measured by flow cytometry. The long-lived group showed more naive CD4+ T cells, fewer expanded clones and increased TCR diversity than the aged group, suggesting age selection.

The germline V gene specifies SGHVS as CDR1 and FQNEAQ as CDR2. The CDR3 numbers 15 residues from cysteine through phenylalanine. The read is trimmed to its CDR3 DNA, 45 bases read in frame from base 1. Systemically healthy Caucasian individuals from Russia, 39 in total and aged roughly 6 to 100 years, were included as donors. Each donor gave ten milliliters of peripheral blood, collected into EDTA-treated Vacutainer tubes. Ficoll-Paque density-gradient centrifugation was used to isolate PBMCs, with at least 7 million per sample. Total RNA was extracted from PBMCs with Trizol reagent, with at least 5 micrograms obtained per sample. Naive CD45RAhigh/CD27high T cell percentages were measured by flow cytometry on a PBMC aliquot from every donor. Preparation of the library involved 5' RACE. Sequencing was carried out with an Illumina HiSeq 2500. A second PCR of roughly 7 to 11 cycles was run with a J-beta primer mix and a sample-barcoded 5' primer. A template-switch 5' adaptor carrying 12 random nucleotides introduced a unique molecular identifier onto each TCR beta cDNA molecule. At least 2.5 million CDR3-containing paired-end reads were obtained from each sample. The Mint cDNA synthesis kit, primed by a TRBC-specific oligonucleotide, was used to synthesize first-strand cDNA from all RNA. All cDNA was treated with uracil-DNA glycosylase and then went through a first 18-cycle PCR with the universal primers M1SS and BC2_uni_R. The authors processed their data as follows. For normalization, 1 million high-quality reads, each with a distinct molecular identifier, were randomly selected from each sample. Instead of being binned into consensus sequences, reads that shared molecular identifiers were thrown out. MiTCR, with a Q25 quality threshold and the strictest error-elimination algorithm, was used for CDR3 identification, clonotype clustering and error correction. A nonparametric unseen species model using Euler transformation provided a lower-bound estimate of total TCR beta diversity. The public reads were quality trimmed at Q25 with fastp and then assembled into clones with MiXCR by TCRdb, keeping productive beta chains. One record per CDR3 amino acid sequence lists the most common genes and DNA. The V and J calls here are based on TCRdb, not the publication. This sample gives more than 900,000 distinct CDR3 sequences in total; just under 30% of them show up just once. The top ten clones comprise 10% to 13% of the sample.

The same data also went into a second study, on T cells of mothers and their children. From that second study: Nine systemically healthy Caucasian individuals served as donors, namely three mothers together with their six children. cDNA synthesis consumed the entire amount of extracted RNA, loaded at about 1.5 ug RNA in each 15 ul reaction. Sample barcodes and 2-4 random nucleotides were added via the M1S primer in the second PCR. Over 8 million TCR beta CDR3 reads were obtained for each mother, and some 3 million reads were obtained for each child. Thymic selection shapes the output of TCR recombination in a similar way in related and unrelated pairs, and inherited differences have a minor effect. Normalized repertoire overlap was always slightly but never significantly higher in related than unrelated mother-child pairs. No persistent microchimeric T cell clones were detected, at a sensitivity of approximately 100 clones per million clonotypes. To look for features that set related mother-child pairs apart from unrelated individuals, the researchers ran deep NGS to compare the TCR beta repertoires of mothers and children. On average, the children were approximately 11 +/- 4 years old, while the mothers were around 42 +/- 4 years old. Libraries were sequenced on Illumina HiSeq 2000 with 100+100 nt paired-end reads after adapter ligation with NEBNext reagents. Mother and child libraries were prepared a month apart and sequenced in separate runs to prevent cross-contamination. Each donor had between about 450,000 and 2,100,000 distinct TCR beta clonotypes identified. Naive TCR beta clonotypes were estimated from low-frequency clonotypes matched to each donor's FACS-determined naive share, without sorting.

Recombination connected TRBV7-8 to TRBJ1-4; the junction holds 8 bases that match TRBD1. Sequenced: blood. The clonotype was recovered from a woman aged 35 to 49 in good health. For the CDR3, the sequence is CASSLGQGRDEKRFF. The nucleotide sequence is TGTGCCAGCAGCTTAGGACAGGGGCGGGATGAAAAACGGTTTTTT.